A single sample gave rise to the 25 T cell receptor beta chains below, sequenced in a study of T cell repertoires in cytomegalovirus infection. TCRdb analysed the reads with MiXCR anew, one entry per CDR3 protein. The repertoire holds approximately 600,000 distinct CDR3 sequences, almost 40% seen once, with about half in the top ten. Their antigen targets remain unknown. This sample comprised cultured PBMCs, obtained from culture after CMV antigen stimulation. The receptors here all came from a human donor in good health (CMV status not recorded). Some clones in this sample may be carry-over from other donors' samples.

This rearrangement joins TRBV2 to TRBJ2-2, with unresolved D. In germline, CDR1 is SNHLY, CDR2 FYNNEI. The CDR3 sequence is 14 residues long. With 1 base removed from V and 5 bases from J, the gap between germline ends came to 8 bases. In DNA, the CDR3 is TGTGCCAGCAGTGAAGAGTTGGATACCGGGGAGCTGTTTTTT. This gives the protein CASSEELDTGELFF.

J is TRBJ2-1 and V is TRBV7-2; 9 bases are a match to TRBD1. This CDR3 is built from 17 residues. After removal of 1 base from V and 10 bases from J, the junction contained 14 bases not matched to a gene. Germline CDR1 is SGHTA and CDR2 is FQGNSA. The CDR3 here is CASSLVGTGWIGKEQFF. DNA of the CDR3: TGTGCCAGCAGCTTAGTGGGGACAGGGTGGATCGGAAAGGAGCAGTTCTTC.

Only a few counts were recorded for this clonotype. V and J are TRBV19 and TRBJ2-7; no clear D gene. Germline values: CDR1 LNHDA, CDR2 SQIVND (reference sequence). Trimming took off 1 base at V and 1 base at J, with 20 bases between the two ends. The CDR3 consists of 18 residues. The CDR3: CASSIAHEMWRSSYEQYF. The DNA for the CDR3 is TGTGCCAGTAGTATAGCCCACGAGATGTGGAGATCATCCTACGAGCAGTACTTC.

This clonotype came up a few times. The chain couples TRBV6-2 or TRBV6-3 to TRBJ2-1; D remains ambiguous. The CDR3 has 18 residues. V dropped 2 bases and J dropped 0 bases, with 17 bases sitting between them. Germline-derived CDR1 and CDR2 are MNHEY and SVGEGT. The CDR3 DNA reads as TGTGCCAGCAGTTACAACGCCCTCGCCGAAAGCTCCTACAATGAGCAGTTCTTC. Translated: CASSYNALAESSYNEQFF.

This clonotype was seen more than once but under ten times. The chain couples TRBV7-2 to TRBJ2-7, with 7 bases fitting TRBD2. V lost 8 bases, J lost 2 bases, and 9 bases stayed unmatched. This CDR3 has 14 residues. The germline V gene has CDR1 SGHTA and CDR2 FQGNSA. Written as DNA, the CDR3 is TGTGCCAGCGAGCTTCGGGCGGGGGCCTACGAGCAGTACTTC. Residues: CASELRAGAYEQYF. Full variable domain (rest looked up from reference TRBV7-2 and TRBJ2-7): GAGVSQSPSNKVTEKGKDVELRCDPISGHTALYWYRQSLGQGLEFLIYFQGNSAPDKSGLPSDRFSAERTGGSVSTLTIQRTQQEDSAVYLCASELRAGAYEQYFGPGTRLTVT.

In this sample, this clonotype turned up a few times. V and J are TRBV11-2 and TRBJ2-5; D not certain. Germline V gives CDR1 SGHAT, CDR2 FQNNGV. The V gene lost 4 bases and the J gene lost 7 bases, with 13 bases spanning the gap. The CDR3 totals 13 residues. As DNA, the CDR3 is TGTGCCAGCAGCTATGAGACTCCGCCGACCCAGTACTTC. Amino acid sequence: CASSYETPPTQYF.

Here the CDR3 DNA reads TGTGCCAGCAGTACCCTAGCGGGAGCCCTCCAAGAGACCCAGTACTTC. Amino acids: CASSTLAGALQETQYF. This chain connects TRBV6-2 or TRBV6-3 to TRBJ2-5, with 10 bases that match TRBD2. Germline assignment: CDR1 MNHEY and CDR2 SVGEGT. The V gene end was trimmed by 5 bases and the J gene end by 1 base; junction bases not matched to a gene: 7. This CDR3 spans 16 amino acids.

This clonotype appeared a few times. J is TRBJ2-2 and V is TRBV7-2, with D possibly being TRBD1 (6 bases). Germline-derived CDR1 and CDR2 are SGHTA and FQGNSA. The CDR3 covers 14 residues. Trimming removed 5 bases at V and 8 bases at J, with 15 bases between. The DNA of the CDR3 is TGTGCCAGCAGCCGCAAACAGGGACCGGGGGAGCTGTTTTTT. This translates into CASSRKQGPGELFF.

This clonotype has a handful of counts. The chain links TRBV6-1 to TRBJ1-1, with D possibly matching TRBD1 (5 bases). This CDR3 is built from 14 residues. The germline V gene has CDR1 MNHNS and CDR2 SASEGT. Deletions cut 1 base from V and 3 bases from J, with 9 bases between. In nucleotides, the CDR3 is TGTGCCAGCAGTGAAGTAGGGGCGGACACTGAAGCTTTCTTT. Translating it yields CASSEVGADTEAFF.

The CDR3 protein is CASSLEGSGTGSYNEQFF. DNA for the CDR3: TGCGCCAGCAGCTTGGAGGGTAGCGGTACGGGCTCCTACAATGAGCAGTTCTTC. V gene TRBV5-1 combines with J gene TRBJ2-1; D is perhaps TRBD2 (6 bases). CDR1 and CDR2 from the germline V gene are SGHRS and YFSETQ. Trimming removed 0 bases from V and 0 bases from J, with 16 bases in between. The CDR3 totals 18 residues.

The rearrangement uses TRBV12-3 or TRBV12-4 and TRBJ2-1; the match to TRBD2 covers 11 bases. Trimming cost V 5 bases and J 6 bases; bases outside gene matches: 18. The CDR3 spans 19 residues. The CDR3 protein is CASSRTGPTGTSGFNEQFF. CDR3 DNA: TGTGCCAGCAGTCGCACCGGACCTACCGGGACTAGCGGCTTCAATGAGCAGTTCTTC.

This clonotype was counted between two and nine times. The chain links TRBV12-3 or TRBV12-4 to TRBJ2-3, with D perhaps matching TRBD2 (5 bases). The CDR3 is 13 residues long. Between the trimmed V and J ends, which lost 9 bases and 1 base, there was a span of 11 bases. CDR3 nucleotide sequence: TGTGCCAGTCGACTATCAGGCACAGATACGCAGTATTTT. Translating it yields CASRLSGTDTQYF.

CDR3 in amino acids: CATSRDIRPDTQYF. The CDR3 DNA is TGTGCCACCAGCAGAGATATCCGGCCAGATACGCAGTATTTT. V usage is TRBV15 and J usage is TRBJ2-3; no firm D call. CDR1 LNHNV and CDR2 YYDKDF come from the germline V gene (reference sequence). With 0 bases removed from V and 4 bases from J, the gap between germline ends came to 8 bases. There are 14 residues in the CDR3.

The gene calls are TRBV7-8 and TRBJ2-7; the D is unclear. Germline loops: CDR1 SGHVS, CDR2 FQNEAQ. The CDR3 runs to 15 residues. The germline V and J ends were trimmed by 4 bases and 9 bases, with 22 bases remaining between them. The CDR3 nucleotides are TGTGCCAGCAGCTCCTATACGTTCTCCAGGATTCGGCAGTACTTC. Translation gives CASSSYTFSRIRQYF.

This clonotype turned up a few times. The chain is built from TRBV11-2 and TRBJ2-1, with 10 bases fitting TRBD1. V shed 5 bases, J shed 3 bases, and the junction held 10 bases outside the gene matches. The CDR3 is made up of 17 amino acids. The germline gives CDR1 SGHAT, CDR2 FQNNGV. This chain's CDR3 is CASSAPLRTGGYNEQFF. The CDR3 region has the DNA TGTGCCAGCAGCGCCCCTCTAAGGACAGGGGGCTACAATGAGCAGTTCTTC.

This clonotype was counted ten times or more. The chain couples TRBV7-2 to TRBJ1-5; D is unresolved. Trimming shortened V by 5 bases and J by 1 base, and 6 bases separated the two germline ends. CDR1 SGHTA and CDR2 FQGNSA come from the germline V gene. The CDR3 covers 13 residues. The CDR3, as DNA: TGTGCCAGCAGCAAGGACAGCAATCAGCCCCAGCATTTT. It yields the protein CASSKDSNQPQHF. The full variable domain, rest sourced from reference TRBV7-2 and TRBJ1-5, is GAGVSQSPSNKVTEKGKDVELRCDPISGHTALYWYRQSLGQGLEFLIYFQGNSAPDKSGLPSDRFSAERTGGSVSTLTIQRTQQEDSAVYLCASSKDSNQPQHFGDGTRLSIL.

This clonotype turned up a few times. The rearrangement links TRBV7-2 to TRBJ1-2; 9 positions match TRBD1. The CDR3 has 16 residues. CDR1 is SGHTA, CDR2 FQGNSA, per germline. Losses at the gene ends were 4 bases for V and 7 bases for J; bases not matched to a gene: 13. The CDR3, as DNA: TGTGCCAGCAGCTCCCGACAGGGGGACCTATGGGGTGGCTACACCTTC. Its translation: CASSSRQGDLWGGYTF. Looking up the rest from reference TRBV7-2 and TRBJ1-2 gives the full variable domain: GAGVSQSPSNKVTEKGKDVELRCDPISGHTALYWYRQSLGQGLEFLIYFQGNSAPDKSGLPSDRFSAERTGGSVSTLTIQRTQQEDSAVYLCASSSRQGDLWGGYTFGSGTRLTVV.

This sequence joins TRBV7-2 and TRBJ2-7; no firm D call. Germline V gene sequence: CDR1 SGHTA, CDR2 FQGNSA. This CDR3 has 13 residues. The germline V and J ends were trimmed by 2 bases and 4 bases, with 9 bases remaining between them. The CDR3 spells CASSLYPAYEQYF. DNA for the CDR3: TGTGCCAGCAGCTTATACCCAGCTTACGAGCAGTACTTC.

This clonotype appeared many times. This rearrangement joins TRBV12-3 or TRBV12-4 to TRBJ2-7, with 7 nucleotides matching TRBD1. The CDR3 totals 12 residues. The V and J ends lost 5 bases and 4 bases, in that order; junction bases with no gene match: 2. Written as DNA, the CDR3 is TGTGCCAGCAGTCGACAGGGATACGAGCAGTACTTC. Amino acid sequence: CASSRQGYEQYF.

The gene calls are TRBV6-1 and TRBJ2-2, with TRBD1 as a possible D gene (7 bases). Germline V gene lookup returns CDR1 MNHNS and CDR2 SASEGT. The ends were cut back, 6 bases at V and 2 bases at J, with 13 bases in the middle. CDR3 length: 15 amino acids. The CDR3 coding sequence is TGTGCCAGCAGCGTGACAGGGACTAACACCGGGGAGCTGTTTTTT. Residues: CASSVTGTNTGELFF.

The sample holds a few counts of this clonotype. The V gene is TRBV11-2, the J gene TRBJ1-2; TRBD1 matches at 7 bases. The trim removed 4 bases at V and 4 bases at J, leaving 9 bases unmatched. The CDR3 runs 15 residues. CDR1 and CDR2 (germline): SGHAT, FQNNGV. CDR3 DNA: TGTGCCAGCAGCTCCGCTCCGGGACAGCTCTATGGCTACACCTTC. Translating it yields CASSSAPGQLYGYTF.

The V gene is TRBV28, the J gene TRBJ2-1; unclear D gene. V lost 6 bases and J lost 7, with 13 bases in between. This CDR3 is built from 13 residues. The V gene's germline CDR1 is MDHEN and CDR2 SYDVKM. Here the CDR3 reads CASSPHRNNEQFF. CDR3 nucleotide sequence: TGTGCCAGCAGCCCCCATAGGAATAATGAGCAGTTCTTC.

V usage is TRBV5-4 and J usage is TRBJ1-1; a weak D match, TRBD1 (5 bases). V was cut by 0 bases and J by 6 bases, with 15 bases left in between. The CDR3 spans 15 residues. Germline lookup yields CDR1 SGHNT and CDR2 YYREEE (reference sequence). The CDR3 here is CASSLAQGGPAEAFF. The CDR3 DNA sequence: TGTGCCAGCAGCTTGGCCCAGGGTGGTCCGGCTGAAGCTTTCTTT.

CDR3 sequence reads: CASSYTPQLAGGADTQYF. DNA for the CDR3: TGTGCCAGCAGTTATACCCCCCAACTAGCGGGGGGTGCAGATACGCAGTATTTT. The rearrangement links TRBV6-8 to TRBJ2-3, with 12 positions matching TRBD2. V lost 3 bases, J lost 4 bases, and 11 bases stayed unmatched. Germline V gene data show CDR1 as MNHGY and CDR2 as SAAAGT. This CDR3 is 18 amino acids long.

Only a few counts were recorded for this clonotype. V usage is TRBV7-8 and J usage is TRBJ2-2, with 8 bases fitting TRBD1. Germline loops: CDR1 SGHVS, CDR2 FQNEAQ. This CDR3 comprises 17 residues. V lost 5 bases, J lost 1 base, and 9 bases stayed unmatched. The DNA of the CDR3 is TGTGCCAGCAGCCCTTTCATGGGACAGGTGAACACCGGGGAGCTGTTTTTT. It codes for CASSPFMGQVNTGELFF.